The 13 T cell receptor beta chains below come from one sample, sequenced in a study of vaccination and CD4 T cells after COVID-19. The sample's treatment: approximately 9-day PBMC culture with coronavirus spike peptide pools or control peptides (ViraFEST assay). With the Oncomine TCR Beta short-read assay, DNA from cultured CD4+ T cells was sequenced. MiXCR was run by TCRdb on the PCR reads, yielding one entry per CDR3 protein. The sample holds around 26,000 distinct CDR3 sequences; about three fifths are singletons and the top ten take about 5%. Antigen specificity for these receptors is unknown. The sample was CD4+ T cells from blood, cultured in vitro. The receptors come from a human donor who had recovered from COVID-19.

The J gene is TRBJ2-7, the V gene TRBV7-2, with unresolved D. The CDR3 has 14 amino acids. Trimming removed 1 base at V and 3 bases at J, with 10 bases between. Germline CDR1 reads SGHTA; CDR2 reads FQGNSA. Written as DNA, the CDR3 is TGTGCCAGCAGCTTAGATCCCTCCTACTACGAGCAGTACTTC. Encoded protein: CASSLDPSYYEQYF.

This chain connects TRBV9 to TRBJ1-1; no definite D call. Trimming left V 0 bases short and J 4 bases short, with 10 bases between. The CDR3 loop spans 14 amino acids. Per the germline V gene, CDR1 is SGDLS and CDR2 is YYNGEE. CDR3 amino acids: CASSVEASRTEAFF. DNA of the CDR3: TGTGCCAGCAGCGTAGAAGCCAGCCGCACTGAAGCTTTCTTT.

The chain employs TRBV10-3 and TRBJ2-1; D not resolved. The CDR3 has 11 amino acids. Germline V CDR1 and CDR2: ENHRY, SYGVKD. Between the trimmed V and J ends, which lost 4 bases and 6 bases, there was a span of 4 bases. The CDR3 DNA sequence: TGTGCCATCAGTGGTTCCAATGAGCAGTTCTTC. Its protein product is CAISGSNEQFF.

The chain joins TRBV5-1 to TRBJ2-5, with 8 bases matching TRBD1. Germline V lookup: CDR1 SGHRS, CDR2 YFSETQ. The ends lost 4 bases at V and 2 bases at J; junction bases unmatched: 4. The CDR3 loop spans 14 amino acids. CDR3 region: CASSGGTGQETQYF. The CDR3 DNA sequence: TGCGCCAGCAGCGGCGGGACAGGACAAGAGACCCAGTACTTC.

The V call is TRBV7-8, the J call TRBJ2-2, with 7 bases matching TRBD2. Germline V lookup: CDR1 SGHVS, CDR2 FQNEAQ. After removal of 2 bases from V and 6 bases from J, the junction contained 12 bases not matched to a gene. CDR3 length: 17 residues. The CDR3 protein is CASSLTRGSLISGELFF. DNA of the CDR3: TGTGCCAGCAGCTTAACGCGCGGGAGTTTGATTTCCGGGGAGCTGTTTTTT. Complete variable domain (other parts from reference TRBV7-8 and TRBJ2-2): GAGVSQSPRYKVAKRGQDVALRCDPISGHVSLFWYQQALGQGPEFLTYFQNEAQLDKSGLPSDRFFAERPEGSVSTLKIQRTQQEDSAVYLCASSLTRGSLISGELFFGEGSRLTVL.

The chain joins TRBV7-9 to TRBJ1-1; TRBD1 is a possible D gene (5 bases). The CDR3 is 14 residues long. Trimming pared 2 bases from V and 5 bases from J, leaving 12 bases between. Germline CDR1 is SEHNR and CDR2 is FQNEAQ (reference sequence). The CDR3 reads CASSLSGGGTEAFF. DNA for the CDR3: TGTGCCAGCAGCTTATCCGGGGGTGGAACTGAAGCTTTCTTT.

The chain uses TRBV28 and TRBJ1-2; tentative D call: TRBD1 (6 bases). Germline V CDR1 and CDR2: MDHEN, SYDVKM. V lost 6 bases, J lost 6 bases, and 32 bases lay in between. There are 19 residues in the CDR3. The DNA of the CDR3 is TGTGCCAGCAGCTATCCCGAATTAGCCAACAGGGCTAGGGGCGATGGCTACACCTTC. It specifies CASSYPELANRARGDGYTF.

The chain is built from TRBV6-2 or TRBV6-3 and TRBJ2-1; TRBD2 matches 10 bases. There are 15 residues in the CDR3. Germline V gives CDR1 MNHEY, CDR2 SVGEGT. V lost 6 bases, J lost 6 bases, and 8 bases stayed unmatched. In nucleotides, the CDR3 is TGTGCCAGCAGAAGGAGCGGGAGGGCCCTCAATGAGCAGTTCTTC. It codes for CASRRSGRALNEQFF.

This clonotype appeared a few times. CDR3 coding DNA: TGTGCCAGTATCGGCCGGGACCGACCCTCCTATGGCTACACCTTC. Translating it yields CASIGRDRPSYGYTF. The V gene is TRBV19, the J gene TRBJ1-2; TRBD1 might be the D (5 bases). The V and J ends lost 7 bases and 4 bases respectively, with 19 bases between them. The CDR3 totals 15 residues. The germline V gene encodes CDR1 LNHDA and CDR2 SQIVND (reference sequence).

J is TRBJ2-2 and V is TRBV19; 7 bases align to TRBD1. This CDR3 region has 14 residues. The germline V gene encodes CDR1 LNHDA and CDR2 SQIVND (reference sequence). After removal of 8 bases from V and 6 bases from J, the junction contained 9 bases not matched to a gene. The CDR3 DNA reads TGTGCCAGTTCTCGACAGGGCCCCCCCGGGGAGCTGTTTTTT. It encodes CASSRQGPPGELFF.

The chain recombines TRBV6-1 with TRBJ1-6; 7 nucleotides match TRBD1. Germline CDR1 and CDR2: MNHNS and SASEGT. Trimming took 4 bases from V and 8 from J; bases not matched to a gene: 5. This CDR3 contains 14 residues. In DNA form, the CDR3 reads TGTGCCAGCAGTGCGACAGGGTCAGATTCACCCCTCCACTTT. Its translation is CASSATGSDSPLHF.

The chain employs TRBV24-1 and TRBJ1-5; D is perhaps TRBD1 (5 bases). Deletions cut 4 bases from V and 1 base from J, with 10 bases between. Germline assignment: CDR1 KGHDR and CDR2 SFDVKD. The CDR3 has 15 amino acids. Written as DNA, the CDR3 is TGTGCCACCAGTGACGGCTGGGGCAGCAATCAGCCCCAGCATTTT. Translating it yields CATSDGWGSNQPQHF.

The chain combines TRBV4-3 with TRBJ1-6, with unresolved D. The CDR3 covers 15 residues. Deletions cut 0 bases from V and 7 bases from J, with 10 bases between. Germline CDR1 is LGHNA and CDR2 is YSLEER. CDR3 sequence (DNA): TGCGCCAGCAGCCAAGATCTAAACTCCAATTCACCCCTCCACTTT. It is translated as CASSQDLNSNSPLHF.